In this sample, the clone carrying this T cell receptor (beta chain) turned up many times. Its antigen remains unidentified. TCRdb re-derived calls from the 5' RACE reads in MiXCR, one entry per CDR3 protein. The repertoire holds nearly 90,000 distinct CDR3 sequences, 14% seen once, with roughly 6.4% in the top ten. This sample was included in a study of early T cells in non-severe SARS-CoV-2 infection. Study-wide points: Private and CD4 specificities were missed by VDJdb matching, which favored anti-spike CD8 responses.

V lost 8 bases and J 3 bases, leaving 11 bases between the germline ends. The CDR3 runs to 12 residues. The germline gives CDR1 MGHDK, CDR2 SYGVNS. The sample was whole blood. The chain is built from TRBV25-1 and TRBJ2-7; D could derive from TRBD1 or TRBD2 (5 bases each). The TCR sequence derives from an adult who was a healthcare worker with PCR-confirmed SARS-CoV-2 infection or an uninfected control (not recorded which). The CDR3 DNA follows: TGTGCCAGCCTCGGGGCCGGCTACGAGCAGTACTTC. Protein product: CASLGAGYEQYF.